The sequence of this TCR beta chain was determined in a study of cytomegalovirus exposure and HLA in healthy donors. The PCR ran on 60 Vbeta and 13 Jbeta primers. The repertoire was sequenced with immunoSEQ multiplex PCR; TCRdb's copy has only in-frame clones and lacks some. In the table there are 99,000 or so clones, about 80% of which are singletons. Deletions cut 3 bases from V and 5 bases from J, with 14 bases between. CDR3 length equals 15 residues. Germline V gene sequence: CDR1 MGHRA, CDR2 YSYEKL. V usage is TRBV4-1 and J usage is TRBJ2-1; perhaps TRBD2 as D (6 bases). The sequenced material came from PBMCs. This clonotype was obtained from a woman aged 18-29 years in good health and CMV-seropositive. DNA of the CDR3: TGCGCCAGCAGCCAGGATAGACTAGTAAACAATGAGCAGTTCTTC. Translation gives CASSQDRLVNNEQFF.